One and the same sample provided the 10 T cell receptor beta chains below, sequenced in a study of radiation and T cells in renal cell carcinoma. This sample's time point: blood 4 weeks post-SBRT, at nephrectomy. As to treatment: 15 Gy SBRT to primary tumor, nephrectomy 4 weeks later. Clones were read by immunoSEQ multiplex PCR, and TCRdb kept only the in-frame ones, dropping some. The data show about 170,000 clones, about 87% seen once. Sequenced material: blood, taken from a patient whose treatment included radiotherapy and nephrectomy. The source of these receptors is a woman aged 50 to 60 with renal cell carcinoma.

The gene calls are TRBV5-4 and TRBJ1-6; D gene unclear. CDR3 length: 12 residues. Trimming cost V 0 bases and J 15 bases, with 10 bases left between them. Germline loops: CDR1 SGHNT, CDR2 YYREEE (reference sequence). This CDR3 is CASSLDVGILHF. The CDR3 DNA reads as TGTGCCAGCAGCTTGGATGTGGGGATCCTCCACTTT. Filled out from reference TRBV5-4 and TRBJ1-6, the complete variable domain reads ETGVTQSPTHLIKTRGQQVTLRCSSQSGHNTVSWYQQALGQGPQFIFQYYREEENGRGNFPPRFSGLQFPNYSSELNVNALELDDSALYLCASSLDVGILHFGNGTRLTVT.

This clone occurred many times. This rearrangement joins TRBV6-5 to TRBJ1-5, with TRBD1 matching 7 bases. V lost 4 bases, J lost 2 bases, and 5 bases stayed unmatched. This CDR3 has 15 amino acids. Germline V gene lookup returns CDR1 MNHEY and CDR2 SVGAGI. Here the CDR3 reads CASSSDRVGNQPQHF. CDR3 nucleotides: TGTGCCAGCAGTTCAGACAGGGTTGGCAATCAGCCCCAGCATTTT.

V gene TRBV5-1 combines with J gene TRBJ2-5; the match to TRBD1 covers 10 bases. V was clipped by 5 bases and J by 7 bases; unmatched bases: 23. The CDR3 sequence is 19 residues long. CDR1 is SGHRS and CDR2 is YFSETQ in the germline V gene. In DNA form, the CDR3 reads TGCGCCAGCAGGTTCCGACCATTTGCCGGGACAGGGGTCAGTGGGACCCAGTACTTC. Protein product: CASRFRPFAGTGVSGTQYF.

The rearrangement joins TRBV5-1 to TRBJ2-2; D gene uncertain. The CDR3 has 13 amino acids. Deletions cut 0 bases from V and 5 bases from J, with 5 bases between. The germline V gene encodes CDR1 SGHRS and CDR2 YFSETQ. CDR3 sequence: CASSLVVTGELFF. The CDR3, as DNA: TGCGCCAGCAGCTTGGTAGTTACCGGGGAGCTGTTTTTT. Together with reference TRBV5-1 and TRBJ2-2, the CDR3 gives the full variable domain: KAGVTQTPRYLIKTRGQQVTLSCSPISGHRSVSWYQQTPGQGLQFLFEYFSETQRNKGNFPGRFSGRQFSNSRSEMNVSTLELGDSALYLCASSLVVTGELFFGEGSRLTVL.

The rearrangement links TRBV28 to TRBJ2-7, with D perhaps TRBD1 (6 bases). V dropped 6 bases and J dropped 3 bases, with 24 bases sitting between them. CDR1 is MDHEN, CDR2 SYDVKM, per germline. The CDR3 length is 17 residues. The CDR3 sequence: CASSRTGTPRPLYEQYF. The CDR3 DNA reads TGTGCCAGCAGCCGAACCGGGACACCCCGCCCGCTCTACGAGCAGTACTTC.

The chain joins TRBV7-2 to TRBJ1-6, with D perhaps TRBD1 (5 bases). From germline, CDR1 is SGHTA and CDR2 FQGNSA. The CDR3 runs to 15 residues. The ends were cut back, 0 bases at V and 14 bases at J, with 17 bases in the middle. CDR3 residues: CASSLAGPPGGTLHF. The DNA for the CDR3 is TGTGCCAGCAGCTTAGCGGGGCCCCCCGGCGGGACCCTCCACTTT. Together with reference TRBV7-2 and TRBJ1-6, the CDR3 gives the full variable domain: GAGVSQSPSNKVTEKGKDVELRCDPISGHTALYWYRQSLGQGLEFLIYFQGNSAPDKSGLPSDRFSAERTGGSVSTLTIQRTQQEDSAVYLCASSLAGPPGGTLHFGNGTRLTVT.

The rearrangement links TRBV2 to TRBJ1-6, with D uncertain. CDR1 is SNHLY, CDR2 FYNNEI, per germline. The V and J ends lost 3 bases and 10 bases respectively, with 13 bases between them. This CDR3 has 14 residues. CDR3 sequence: CASSEQDLKSPLHF. DNA of the CDR3: TGTGCCAGCAGTGAGCAGGATTTGAAGTCACCCCTCCACTTT. Variable domain in full (rest from reference TRBV2 and TRBJ1-6): EPEVTQTPSHQVTQMGQEVILRCVPISNHLYFYWYRQILGQKVEFLVSFYNNEISEKSEIFDDQFSVERPDGSNFTLKIRSTKLEDSAMYFCASSEQDLKSPLHFGNGTRLTVT.

The chain recombines TRBV15 with TRBJ2-7; 7 bases fit TRBD2. CDR1 LNHNV and CDR2 YYDKDF come from the germline V gene (reference sequence). This CDR3 has 18 residues. The V gene end was trimmed by 0 bases and the J gene end by 0 bases; junction bases not matched to a gene: 11. The CDR3 sequence is CATSRDDEPAGDSYEQYF. CDR3 sequence (DNA): TGTGCCACCAGCAGAGATGACGAGCCTGCGGGAGACTCCTACGAGCAGTACTTC.

Only a few counts were recorded for this clone. V gene TRBV2 combines with J gene TRBJ1-1; D gene uncertain. Per the germline V gene, CDR1 is SNHLY and CDR2 is FYNNEI. V lost 7 bases, J lost 5 bases, and 11 bases lay in between. The CDR3 is 12 residues long. The CDR3 region is CASTKSRTEAFF. The CDR3 nucleotides are TGTGCCAGCACCAAGAGTAGGACTGAAGCTTTCTTT.

The chain carries TRBV29-1 and TRBJ1-4, with a weak D call TRBD1 (6 bases). The ends were cut back, 5 bases at V and 5 bases at J, with 12 bases in the middle. CDR1 and CDR2 from the germline V gene are SQVTM and ANQGSEA. CDR3 length: 13 residues. CDR3 sequence (DNA): TGCAGCGTTCGGGCAGGGGCAAATGAAAAACTGTTTTTT. Protein: CSVRAGANEKLFF.